This is a list of T cell receptor beta chains from one sample in a study of blood T cell repertoires in COVID-19. Profiling relied on immunoSEQ multiplex PCR, and the TCRdb table lists in-frame clones only, not all of them. The data hold roughly 220,000 clones, with 75% to 90% observed a single time. The sample taken for sequencing was peripheral blood. These receptors all stem from a man younger than 45 who had recovered from COVID-19. Each CDR3 is given without its conserved first and last residue.

j_gene	v_gene	CDR3aa
TRBJ2-5	TRBV19	ASSKSSGGAPETQY
TRBJ1-1	TRBV5-1	ASSPRTGLDTEAF
TRBJ2-2	TRBV7-9	ASSLVLTGELF
TRBJ1-5	TRBV15	ATSRDLKNFNQPQH
TRBJ1-1	TRBV6-2/TRBV6-3	ASSPQGRTEAF
TRBJ1-1	TRBV2	ACRGGASSAF
TRBJ2-3	TRBV27	ASSYGASTDTQY
TRBJ1-2	TRBV19	ASSIGWDRTAYYGYT
TRBJ1-2	TRBV7-2	ASSLVAAGQGDRYT
TRBJ1-6	TRBV3-1/TRBV3-2	ASSRGVGQSNSPLH
TRBJ1-5	TRBV19	ASRLNGDSYQPQH
TRBJ1-2	TRBV10-1	ASSESGGAGYT
TRBJ1-1	TRBV19	ASSDPRRAEAF
TRBJ2-3	TRBV27	ASFRTGTDTQY
TRBJ2-2	TRBV6-6	ASSKSGTGGFGELF
TRBJ2-5	TRBV5-1	ASSLSGGETQY
TRBJ1-3	TRBV18	ASSPGDRAGNTIY
TRBJ1-2	TRBV24-1	ATSDNREGYT
TRBJ2-3	TRBV6-4	ASSRDRPPDTQY
TRBJ1-2	TRBV18	ASSPDTRYGYT
TRBJ2-1	TRBV10-1	ASSESAVAGGVHEQF
TRBJ1-5	TRBV27	ASSPGPYSNQPQH
TRBJ2-2	TRBV5-1	ASSLGTSFSGELF
TRBJ2-7	TRBV5-5	ASSLEGLLLREQY
TRBJ1-3	TRBV28	ASRTQGPLSGNTIY
TRBJ1-5	TRBV19	ASSPQIHTNQPQH
TRBJ2-5	TRBV6-5	ASSYSYRGQETQY
TRBJ2-1	TRBV5-5	ASSIKAGTLNNEQF
TRBJ2-3	TRBV2	ASSDRSTDTQY
TRBJ1-5	TRBV5-4	ASSSGGQQPQH
TRBJ1-2	TRBV5-1	ASSTGDRSSYGYT
TRBJ1-5	TRBV30	AWSRDRGRPQH
TRBJ2-2	TRBV18	ASSGDRDSTGELF
TRBJ2-2	TRBV4-3	ASSQDYGRTERNTGKLF
TRBJ1-2	TRBV10-3	AISESRIMNYGYT
TRBJ2-7	TRBV7-6	ASSLRGRTYEQY
TRBJ1-4	TRBV5-6	ASSSTGVVEKLF
TRBJ1-1	TRBV18	ASSLSLGQGENTEAF
TRBJ1-6	TRBV30	AWSVSALGNSPLH
TRBJ2-3	TRBV7-7	ASSLGQGTDTQY
TRBJ1-1	TRBV19	ASTPRGEGEAF
TRBJ1-2	TRBV5-5	ASSLGDSLGWVAYGYT
TRBJ2-5	TRBV11-2	ASSPAVRSGTQY
TRBJ1-6	TRBV13	ASRGHESPLH
TRBJ2-2	TRBV19	ASRRGSTGELF
TRBJ2-3	TRBV7-2	ASSPDYSSTDTQY
TRBJ1-2	TRBV20-1	SPLSNYGYT